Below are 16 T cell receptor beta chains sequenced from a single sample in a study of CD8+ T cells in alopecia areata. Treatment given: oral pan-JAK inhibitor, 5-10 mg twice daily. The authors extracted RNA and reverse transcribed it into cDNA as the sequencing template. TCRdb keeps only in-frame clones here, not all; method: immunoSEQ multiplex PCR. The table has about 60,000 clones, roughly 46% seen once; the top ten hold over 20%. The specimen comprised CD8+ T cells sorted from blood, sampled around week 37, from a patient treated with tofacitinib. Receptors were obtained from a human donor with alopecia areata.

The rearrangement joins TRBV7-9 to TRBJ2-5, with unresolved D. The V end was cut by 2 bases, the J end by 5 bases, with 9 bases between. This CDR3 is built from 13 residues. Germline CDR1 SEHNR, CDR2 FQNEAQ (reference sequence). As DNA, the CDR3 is TGTGCCAGCAGCTTATCGGGTCGGGAGACCCAGTACTTC. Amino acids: CASSLSGRETQYF.

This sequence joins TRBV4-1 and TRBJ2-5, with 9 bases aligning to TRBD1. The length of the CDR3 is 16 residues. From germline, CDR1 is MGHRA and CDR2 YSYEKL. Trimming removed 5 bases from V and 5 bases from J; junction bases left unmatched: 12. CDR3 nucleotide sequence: TGCGCCAGCAGCATGCGAACGACAGGGGGGACGGAGACCCAGTACTTC. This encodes CASSMRTTGGTETQYF.

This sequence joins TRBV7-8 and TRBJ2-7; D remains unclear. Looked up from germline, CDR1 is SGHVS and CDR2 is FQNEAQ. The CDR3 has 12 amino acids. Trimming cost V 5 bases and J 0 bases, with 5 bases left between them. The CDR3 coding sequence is TGTGCCAGCAGCCACGACTCCTACGAGCAGTACTTC. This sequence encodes CASSHDSYEQYF.

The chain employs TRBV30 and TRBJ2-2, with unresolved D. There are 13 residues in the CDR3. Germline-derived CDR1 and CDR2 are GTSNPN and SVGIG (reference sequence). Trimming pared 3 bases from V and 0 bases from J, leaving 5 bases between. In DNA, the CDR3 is TGTGCCTGGAGGGCAACGAACACCGGGGAGCTGTTTTTT. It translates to CAWRATNTGELFF.

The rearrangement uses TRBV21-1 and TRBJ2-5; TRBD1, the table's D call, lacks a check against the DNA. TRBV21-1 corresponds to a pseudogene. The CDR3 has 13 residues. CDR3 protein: CASMRTPWETQYF. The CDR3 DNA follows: TGTGCCAGCATGAGGACACCCTGGGAGACCCAGTACTTC.

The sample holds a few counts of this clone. CDR3 nucleotide sequence: TGTGCCACGGGGCGGAGCGGGAGGGCCACAGATACGCAGTATTTT. It specifies CATGRSGRATDTQYF. The chain uses TRBV15 and TRBJ2-3; 10 nucleotides agree with TRBD2. CDR3 length: 15 amino acids. The V segment lost 9 bases and the J segment 2 bases; nucleotides outside the gene matches: 8. Germline CDR1 and CDR2: LNHNV and YYDKDF (reference sequence).

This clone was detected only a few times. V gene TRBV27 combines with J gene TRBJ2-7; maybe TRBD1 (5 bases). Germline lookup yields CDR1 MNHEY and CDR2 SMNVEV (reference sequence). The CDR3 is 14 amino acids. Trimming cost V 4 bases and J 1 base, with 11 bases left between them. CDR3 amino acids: CASSWAAGSYEQYF. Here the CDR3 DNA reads TGTGCCAGCAGTTGGGCAGCAGGGTCCTACGAGCAGTACTTC.

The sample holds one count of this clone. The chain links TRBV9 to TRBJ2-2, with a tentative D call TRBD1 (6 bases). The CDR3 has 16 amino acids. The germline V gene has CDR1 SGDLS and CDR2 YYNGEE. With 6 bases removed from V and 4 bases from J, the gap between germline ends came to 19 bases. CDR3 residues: CASTRSQTGITGELFF. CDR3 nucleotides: TGTGCCAGCACCCGATCGCAGACAGGTATCACCGGGGAGCTGTTTTTT.

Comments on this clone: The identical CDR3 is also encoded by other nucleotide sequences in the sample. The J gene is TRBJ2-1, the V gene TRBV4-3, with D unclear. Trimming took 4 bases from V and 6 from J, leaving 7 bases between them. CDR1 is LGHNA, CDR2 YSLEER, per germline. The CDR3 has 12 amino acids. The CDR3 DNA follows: TGCGCCAGCAGCCCAGCCGGCAATGAGCAGTTCTTC. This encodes CASSPAGNEQFF.

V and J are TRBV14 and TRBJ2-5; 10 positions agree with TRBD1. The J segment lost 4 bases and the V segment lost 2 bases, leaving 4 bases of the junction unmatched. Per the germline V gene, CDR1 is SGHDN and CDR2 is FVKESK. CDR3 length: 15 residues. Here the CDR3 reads CASSQSTGGLETQYF. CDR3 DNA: TGTGCCAGCAGCCAATCGACAGGGGGCCTAGAGACCCAGTACTTC. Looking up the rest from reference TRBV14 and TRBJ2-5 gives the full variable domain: EAGVTQFPSHSVIEKGQTVTLRCDPISGHDNLYWYRRVMGKEIKFLLHFVKESKQDESGMPNNRFLAERTGGTYSTLKVQPAELEDSGVYFCASSQSTGGLETQYFGPGTRLLVL.

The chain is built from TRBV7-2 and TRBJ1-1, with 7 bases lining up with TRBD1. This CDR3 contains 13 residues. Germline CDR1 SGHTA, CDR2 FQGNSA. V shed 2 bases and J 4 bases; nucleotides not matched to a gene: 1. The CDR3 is CASSLSGGTEAFF. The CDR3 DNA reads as TGTGCCAGCAGCTTATCAGGGGGCACTGAAGCTTTCTTT.

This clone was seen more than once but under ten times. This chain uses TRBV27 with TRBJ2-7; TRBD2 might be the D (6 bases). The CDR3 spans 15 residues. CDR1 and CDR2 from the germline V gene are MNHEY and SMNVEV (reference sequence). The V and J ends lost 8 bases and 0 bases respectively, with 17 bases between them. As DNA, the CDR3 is TGTGCCAGCGCAGTAGTTTACGGGAGCTCCTACGAGCAGTACTTC. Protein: CASAVVYGSSYEQYF.

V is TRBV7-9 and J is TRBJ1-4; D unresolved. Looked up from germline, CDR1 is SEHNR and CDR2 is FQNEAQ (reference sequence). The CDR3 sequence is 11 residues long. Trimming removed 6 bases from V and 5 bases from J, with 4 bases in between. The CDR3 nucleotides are TGTGCCAGCAGACTAAATGAAAAACTGTTTTTT. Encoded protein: CASRLNEKLFF.

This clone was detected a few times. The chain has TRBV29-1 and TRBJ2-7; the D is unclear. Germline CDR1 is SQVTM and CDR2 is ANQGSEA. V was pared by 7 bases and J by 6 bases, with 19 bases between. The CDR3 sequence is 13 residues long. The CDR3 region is CSANLVGSIEQYF. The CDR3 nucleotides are TGCAGCGCCAACTTGGTCGGGTCTATCGAGCAGTACTTC.

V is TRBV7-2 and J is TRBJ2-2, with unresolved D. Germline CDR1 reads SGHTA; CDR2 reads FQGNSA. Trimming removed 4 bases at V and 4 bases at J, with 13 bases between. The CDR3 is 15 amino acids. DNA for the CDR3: TGTGCCAGCAGCTCTTGGGGTGAGAGCACCGGGGAGCTGTTTTTT. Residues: CASSSWGESTGELFF.

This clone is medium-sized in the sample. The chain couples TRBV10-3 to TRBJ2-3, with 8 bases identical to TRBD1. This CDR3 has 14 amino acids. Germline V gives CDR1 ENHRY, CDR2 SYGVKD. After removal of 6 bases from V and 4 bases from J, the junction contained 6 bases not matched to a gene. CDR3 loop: CAIRPGTGPDTQYF. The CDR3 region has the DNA TGTGCCATCAGGCCCGGGACAGGCCCAGATACGCAGTATTTT.